The clone carrying this TCR beta chain was seen at least ten times. With 1 base removed from V and 1 base from J, the gap between germline ends came to 7 bases. Germline V gene lookup returns CDR1 SEHNR and CDR2 FQNEAQ (reference sequence). This CDR3 has 14 residues. This specimen belongs to a study of response to subunit inactivated influenza vaccine. TCRdb independently ran MiXCR on the RT-PCR reads; one entry per CDR3 protein. The sample has roughly 150,000 distinct CDR3 sequences, roughly 10% seen once. The V call is TRBV7-9, the J call TRBJ1-2; the D is unclear. The starting material was non-naive T cells sorted from PBMCs, obtained 45 days after vaccination. The source is a man aged 45-60 years who received an inactivated influenza vaccine. CDR3: CASSLVAGNYGYTF. The DNA for the CDR3 is TGTGCCAGCAGCTTAGTGGCGGGTAACTATGGCTACACCTTC.